This is a list of T cell receptor beta chains from one sample in a study of blood T cells in healthy people across ages. TCRdb re-called the 5' RACE reads with MiXCR, one entry per CDR3 protein. The data show around 520,000 distinct CDR3 sequences, 27% seen once. These data are also associated with another study on T cells of mothers and their children.

The source material was blood. These receptor sequences come from a boy aged 2-15 years in good health. Each CDR3 is given with its conserved first and last residue. Fields, in order: J gene, V gene, clone size, CDR3 protein. Part of the rows lack a size; the others show once, few, many or a class for expanded clones.

TRBJ1-4 TRBV7-9 - CASSLGTGAEKLFF
TRBJ2-1 TRBV11-3 many CASSLNGGGFNEQFF
TRBJ1-2 TRBV4-1 - CASSLRLDSYGYTF
TRBJ2-1 TRBV12-5 few CASGLVGGAANEQFF
TRBJ2-7 TRBV27 - CASSPQRTRGSEQYF
TRBJ1-5 TRBV7-2 few CASSPFPQGSNQPQHF
TRBJ2-7 TRBV3-1 few CASSYSNGEQYF
TRBJ1-2 TRBV20-1 - CSARGTGGYGYTF
TRBJ2-6 TRBV7-2 - CASSLVGLAGASGANVLTF
TRBJ2-6 TRBV7-9 - CASSLGTGVSGANVLTF
TRBJ2-7 TRBV7-2 few CASSPTSGILGEQYF
TRBJ2-1 TRBV27 - CASSLSGGRAYNEQFF
TRBJ1-1 TRBV20-1 few CSARDFGDRLAEAFF
TRBJ1-6 TRBV11-2 - CASSLGPGQGFSPLHF
TRBJ2-5 TRBV7-2 once CASSQGGVRETQYF
TRBJ1-3 TRBV3-1 - CASSFRGPRGNTIYF
TRBJ2-5 TRBV19 few CASRPSSQETQYF
TRBJ1-6 TRBV6-5 few CASSKTGGYSPLHF
TRBJ2-5 TRBV3-1 - CASSQENGETQYF
TRBJ2-7 TRBV2 - CARGQGSYEQYF
TRBJ2-2 TRBV9 - CASSARVTGELFF
TRBJ2-5 TRBV5-5 few CASSPRQLALQETQYF
TRBJ2-7 TRBV20-1 - CSARRQGMYEQYF
- TRBV3-1 few CASSQVELAGGSGEQFF
TRBJ1-5 TRBV11-2 - CASSLGQGPYSNQPQHF
TRBJ2-7 TRBV20-1 - CSGGDPRGGRYEQYF
TRBJ1-1 TRBV27 few CASSLLGVRGRLAEAFF
TRBJ1-6 TRBV3-1 - CGSSARQAFDSPLHF
TRBJ2-1 TRBV10-3 few CAISGGEIGSNEQFF
TRBJ1-2 TRBV7-9 - CASSLLAGDGYTF